The next 29 T cell receptor beta chains were all read from a single sample in a study of molecular identifiers for immune sequencing clone quantification. TCRdb re-analysed the PCR reads in MiXCR, keeping a single row per CDR3 protein. Seen here are fewer than 45,000 distinct CDR3 sequences, approximately 19% observed once, and the top ten hold less than 1.2%. Sequencing was carried out using naive CD8+ T cells from blood, with Jurkat cell RNA spiked in. Specified subset: FACS-sorted CD8+CD4-CCR7+CD45RA+ naive T cells. Every receptor here comes from a human donor in good health. Some libraries in this study had Jurkat cell RNA spiked in.

This clonotype came up many times. The chain uses TRBV14 and TRBJ2-5; possibly TRBD2 for D (6 bases). The CDR3 is made up of 14 amino acids. Between the trimmed V and J ends, which lost 2 bases and 2 bases, there was a span of 9 bases. CDR1 is SGHDN and CDR2 is FVKESK in the germline V gene. The DNA of the CDR3 is TGTGCCAGCAGCCAACTGACTAGACAAGAGACCCAGTACTTC. Translation gives CASSQLTRQETQYF.

This clonotype was seen only a few times. The J gene is TRBJ1-1, the V gene TRBV29-1; 8 nucleotides match TRBD1. Trimming cost V 6 bases and J 0 bases; bases outside gene matches: 3. The V gene's germline CDR1 is SQVTM and CDR2 ANQGSEA. CDR3 length equals 13 residues. CDR3 in amino acids: CSVCRGLNTEAFF. CDR3 DNA: TGCAGCGTCTGCAGGGGGCTGAACACTGAAGCTTTCTTT.

This clonotype has just a few counts. The chain has TRBV6-2 or TRBV6-3 and TRBJ2-7; D gene uncertain. V was shortened by 2 bases and J by 0 bases, with 8 bases between the two germline ends. CDR1 and CDR2 from the germline V gene are MNHEY and SVGEGT. This CDR3 spans 14 amino acids. This CDR3 reads CASSYPDGSYEQYF. Written as DNA, the CDR3 is TGTGCCAGCAGTTACCCTGACGGCTCCTACGAGCAGTACTTC.

This clonotype was picked up a small number of times. The J gene is TRBJ2-7, the V gene TRBV5-1, with 7 positions matching TRBD1. With 7 bases clipped from V and 0 bases from J, the junction kept 1 base outside the gene matches. Germline CDR1 reads SGHRS; CDR2 reads YFSETQ. The CDR3 contains 12 residues. DNA for the CDR3: TGCGCCAGCCGGGACAGCTCCTACGAGCAGTACTTC. The encoded protein is CASRDSSYEQYF.

In its sample, this clonotype was seen many times. This chain connects TRBV6-2 or TRBV6-3 to TRBJ1-5; 8 positions match TRBD1. CDR1 and CDR2 (germline): MNHEY, SVGEGT. This CDR3 has 18 residues. The V segment lost 0 bases and the J segment 0 bases; nucleotides outside the gene matches: 7. The CDR3 here is CASSYSGTGYYSNQPQHF. The CDR3 DNA follows: TGTGCCAGCAGTTACTCGGGGACAGGCTATTATAGCAATCAGCCCCAGCATTTT.

This clonotype was found many times. The chain combines TRBV13 with TRBJ2-3, with 13 bases lining up with TRBD2. Trimming removed 3 bases from V and 5 bases from J; junction bases left unmatched: 2. Germline V gene sequence: CDR1 PRHDT, CDR2 FYEKMQ (reference sequence). The CDR3 consists of 15 residues. CDR3 protein: CASSFGTSGIDTQYF. In nucleotides, the CDR3 is TGTGCCAGCAGCTTCGGGACTAGCGGGATAGATACGCAGTATTTT.

In this sample, this clonotype turned up many times. The chain has TRBV2 and TRBJ2-5; D gene uncertain. Trimming took off 6 bases at V and 0 bases at J, with 8 bases between the two ends. This CDR3 is 13 amino acids long. Looked up from germline, CDR1 is SNHLY and CDR2 is FYNNEI. CDR3 nucleotides: TGTGCCAGCAGATACACGTACCAAGAGACCCAGTACTTC. This encodes CASRYTYQETQYF.

This clonotype was observed a handful of times. This chain uses TRBV7-9 with TRBJ1-5; D might be TRBD1 (5 bases). V lost 4 bases and J lost 6, with 22 bases in between. This CDR3 is built from 17 residues. The germline V gene encodes CDR1 SEHNR and CDR2 FQNEAQ (reference sequence). CDR3 nucleotides: TGTGCCAGCAGCTCCTTAGTGGGGGAAGGGGCGGTTCAGCCCCAGCATTTT. Its protein is CASSSLVGEGAVQPQHF.

This clonotype was seen a handful of times. The rearrangement uses TRBV7-9 and TRBJ2-3; no firm D call. Trimming removed 0 bases from V and 2 bases from J, with 9 bases in between. The CDR3 consists of 15 residues. CDR1 and CDR2 (germline): SEHNR, FQNEAQ (reference sequence). The CDR3 sequence is CASSLAFGNTDTQYF. The CDR3 DNA is TGTGCCAGCAGCTTAGCTTTTGGAAACACAGATACGCAGTATTTT.

This clonotype showed up just a few times. The chain's CDR3 is CASSPNEKLFF. CDR3 nucleotides: TGTGCCAGCAGCCCGAATGAAAAACTGTTTTTT. The genes are TRBV7-9 and TRBJ1-4; D ambiguous. The CDR3 length is 11 residues. V lost 5 bases and J 5 bases, leaving 3 bases between the germline ends. CDR1 and CDR2 from the germline V gene are SEHNR and FQNEAQ (reference sequence).

As regards this clonotype: Since a much larger clone is just one base distant, this may be a read error. V is TRBV6-2 or TRBV6-3 and J is TRBJ1-1, with 7 bases aligning to TRBD1. Germline V CDR1 and CDR2: MNHEY, SVGEGT. The CDR3 totals 13 residues. The trim removed 6 bases at V and 7 bases at J, leaving 8 bases unmatched. The CDR3 sequence: CASRTTGQNEAFF. DNA for the CDR3: TGTGCCAGCAGAACAACGGGACAGAATGAAGCTTTCTTT.

This clonotype came up many times. This chain uses TRBV29-1 with TRBJ2-1; possibly TRBD1 for D (5 bases). The CDR3 totals 10 residues. Trimming removed 5 bases from V and 7 bases from J, with 6 bases in between. CDR1 and CDR2 from the germline V gene are SQVTM and ANQGSEA. The CDR3 DNA is TGCAGCGTTCCAGGGAATGAGCAGTTCTTC. It codes for CSVPGNEQFF.

This clonotype was seen at least ten times. The CDR3 is CSARDVRGSTWSISDTQYF. The CDR3, as DNA: TGCAGTGCTAGAGATGTCAGGGGGTCGACCTGGAGTATTTCAGATACGCAGTATTTT. The chain joins TRBV20-1 to TRBJ2-3, with 7 nucleotides matching TRBD1. The CDR3 extends over 19 amino acids. Germline CDR1 reads DFQATT; CDR2 reads SNEGSKA (reference sequence). V was pared by 0 bases and J by 4 bases, with 19 bases of the junction left unmatched.

Many counts were recorded for this clonotype. The J gene is TRBJ2-7, the V gene TRBV5-4, with D perhaps being TRBD1 or TRBD2 (5 bases each). The V end lost 4 bases, the J end lost 1 base, and 12 bases lay between the germline ends. Per germline, CDR1 SGHNT and CDR2 YYREEE (reference sequence). CDR3 length: 14 amino acids. CDR3 nucleotide sequence: TGTGCCAGCAGCACAGGACTGGGGTCCTACGAGCAGTACTTC. It is translated as CASSTGLGSYEQYF.

This clonotype was recorded at least ten times. The V gene is TRBV4-1, the J gene TRBJ2-7; the D gene could be TRBD1 or TRBD2 (5 bases each). Deletions cut 2 bases from V and 2 bases from J, with 13 bases between. The CDR3 length is 15 residues. Germline values: CDR1 MGHRA, CDR2 YSYEKL. The CDR3 loop reads CASSQKRTGPYEQYF. For the CDR3, the DNA is TGCGCCAGCAGCCAAAAAAGGACGGGGCCCTACGAGCAGTACTTC.

This clonotype was seen repeatedly, ten times or more. The chain combines TRBV19 with TRBJ2-3, with 11 bases that match TRBD2. The V and J ends lost 5 bases and 4 bases, in that order; junction bases with no gene match: 5. This CDR3 has 15 amino acids. Germline-derived CDR1 and CDR2 are LNHDA and SQIVND (reference sequence). Here the CDR3 DNA reads TGTGCCAGTAGTTTTAGCGGGGGGGCCTCAGATACGCAGTATTTT. Translation gives CASSFSGGASDTQYF.

This clonotype was picked up many times. The chain is built from TRBV27 and TRBJ2-5; maybe TRBD1 (5 bases). The CDR3 runs to 14 residues. V was trimmed by 6 bases and J by 1 base, leaving 12 bases between them. CDR1 is MNHEY, CDR2 SMNVEV, per germline (reference sequence). The chain's CDR3 is CASSQGISQETQYF. CDR3 nucleotide sequence: TGTGCCAGCAGCCAGGGAATTTCCCAAGAGACCCAGTACTTC.

The sample holds many counts of this clonotype. The chain links TRBV29-1 to TRBJ2-3, with TRBD2 as a possible D gene (5 bases). Germline V gene data show CDR1 as SQVTM and CDR2 as ANQGSEA. Trimming pared 2 bases from V and 2 bases from J, leaving 14 bases between. The CDR3 has 15 amino acids. CDR3 nucleotides: TGCAGCGTTGAATTATCCGGGATCATCACAGATACGCAGTATTTT. It translates to CSVELSGIITDTQYF.

This clonotype was found many times. The chain links TRBV2 to TRBJ2-1; unclear D gene. V was trimmed by 4 bases and J by 8 bases, leaving 18 bases between them. The CDR3 extends over 15 amino acids. CDR1 is SNHLY, CDR2 FYNNEI, per germline. This chain's CDR3 is CASSGEVAVLDEQFF. The CDR3 DNA is TGTGCCAGCAGTGGGGAAGTGGCGGTTTTGGATGAGCAGTTCTTC.

There are many counts of this clonotype. The V and J genes are TRBV30 and TRBJ2-2, with D hard to call. Germline V CDR1 and CDR2: GTSNPN, SVGIG (reference sequence). The CDR3 runs 14 residues. V lost 2 bases, J lost 0 bases, and 7 bases lay in between. The CDR3 is CAWSWRTNTGELFF. The CDR3 region has the DNA TGTGCCTGGAGTTGGCGGACGAACACCGGGGAGCTGTTTTTT.

Many counts were recorded for this clonotype. The genes are TRBV7-9 and TRBJ2-5; D gene unclear. Germline V gene sequence: CDR1 SEHNR, CDR2 FQNEAQ (reference sequence). V lost 0 bases to trimming and J lost 5 bases, with 10 bases between them. The CDR3 has 14 amino acids. The CDR3 sequence is CASSLAGFGETQYF. In nucleotides, the CDR3 is TGTGCCAGCAGCTTAGCAGGGTTCGGGGAGACCCAGTACTTC. Looking up the rest from reference TRBV7-9 and TRBJ2-5 gives the full variable domain: DTGVSQNPRHKITKRGQNVTFRCDPISEHNRLYWYRQTLGQGPEFLTYFQNEAQLEKSRLLSDRFSAERPKGSFSTLEIQRTEQGDSAMYLCASSLAGFGETQYFGPGTRLLVL.

The table lists this clonotype with many counts. The V and J genes are TRBV7-9 and TRBJ2-3, with unresolved D. This CDR3 is built from 18 residues. V was clipped by 5 bases and J by 3 bases, with 24 bases between them. CDR1 is SEHNR and CDR2 is FQNEAQ in the germline V gene (reference sequence). The CDR3 sequence: CASSHPPPPVWVTDTQYF. CDR3 nucleotide sequence: TGTGCCAGCAGCCATCCTCCCCCACCGGTCTGGGTAACAGATACGCAGTATTTT.

The V call is TRBV7-9, the J call TRBJ1-2; maybe TRBD1 (6 bases). CDR1 and CDR2 from the germline V gene are SEHNR and FQNEAQ (reference sequence). The V end was cut by 6 bases, the J end by 0 bases, with 14 bases between. The CDR3 loop spans 15 amino acids. As DNA, the CDR3 is TGTGCCAGCAGACGTGGACAGAGCTCTAACTATGGCTACACCTTC. This gives the protein CASRRGQSSNYGYTF.

This clonotype has at least ten counts. V gene TRBV12-3 or TRBV12-4 combines with J gene TRBJ2-5; the D call may be TRBD1 or TRBD2 (6 bases each). Trimming cost V 8 bases and J 1 base, with 8 bases left between them. CDR3 length equals 12 residues. In nucleotides, the CDR3 is TGTGCCAGCCGGGGGCTCCAAGAGACCCAGTACTTC. It is translated as CASRGLQETQYF.

Many counts were recorded for this clonotype. The junction differs from germline at one of its ends, possibly a read error. The chain employs TRBV4-3 and TRBJ2-3; unclear D gene. Per germline, CDR1 LGHNA and CDR2 YSLEER. This CDR3 has 18 residues. The CDR3 DNA follows: TGCGCCAGCAGCAAAGATTATTACAACCTCCGTTATAAGGATACGCAGTATTTT. Protein product: CASSKDYYNLRYKDTQYF.

This clonotype was observed many times. The V gene is TRBV7-9, the J gene TRBJ2-5; D not certain. Trimming removed 5 bases at V and 5 bases at J, with 12 bases between. Per the germline V gene, CDR1 is SEHNR and CDR2 is FQNEAQ (reference sequence). The CDR3 is 13 residues long. The CDR3 protein is CASSQASKETQYF. CDR3 in DNA: TGTGCCAGCAGCCAAGCTAGTAAGGAGACCCAGTACTTC.

The table lists this clonotype with many counts. The chain recombines TRBV4-1 with TRBJ2-7, with D possibly being TRBD1 (5 bases). Looked up from germline, CDR1 is MGHRA and CDR2 is YSYEKL. CDR3 length: 14 residues. Between the trimmed V and J ends, which lost 0 bases and 4 bases, there was a span of 10 bases. The CDR3 DNA reads as TGCGCCAGCAGCCAAGAGTTCCGACAGTACGAGCAGTACTTC. It specifies CASSQEFRQYEQYF.

This clonotype has ten or more counts. This chain links TRBV7-9 with TRBJ2-3; TRBD2 agrees at 12 bases. The V gene end was trimmed by 5 bases and the J gene end by 4 bases; junction bases not matched to a gene: 4. In germline, CDR1 is SEHNR, CDR2 FQNEAQ (reference sequence). This CDR3 region has 15 residues. CDR3 coding DNA: TGTGCCAGCAGCACAACTAGCGGGAGGCCAGATACGCAGTATTTT. It yields the protein CASSTTSGRPDTQYF.

Points on this clonotype: This may come from a read error, since a much larger clone is one base off. The chain is built from TRBV19 and TRBJ1-1, with unresolved D. Trimming took off 1 base at V and 1 base at J, with 7 bases between the two ends. CDR1 and CDR2 (germline): LNHDA, SQIVND (reference sequence). The CDR3 has 14 residues. The CDR3 sequence: CASSIALPNTEAFF. CDR3 nucleotide sequence: TGTGCCAGTAGTATAGCCCTGCCGAACACTGAAGCTTTCTTT.